This TCR beta chain was captured in a study of tissue T cells after allogeneic stem cell transplantation. Study observations and caveats: Shared clones across patients were few; motif clustering revealed tissue-specific shared signatures.

Method: immunoSEQ multiplex PCR; TCRdb's copy keeps in-frame clones and lacks some. The sample consists of about 6,700 clones, around 80% of them appearing once. Enrolled prospectively were adult allogeneic hematopoietic cell transplant recipients whose graft-versus-host disease was steroid-refractory. The germline V gene has CDR1 MDHEN and CDR2 SYDVKM. The CDR3 is made up of 15 amino acids. V was clipped by 1 base and J by 4 bases; unmatched bases: 6. This clone was seen just once. No antigen is known for it. The TCR was taken from a male patient aged 60 or older with steroid-refractory graft-versus-host disease after an allogeneic stem cell transplant. The graft donor may be the source of some T cells. The chain is built from TRBV28 and TRBJ1-2; 7 nucleotides line up with TRBD1. The sample consisted of skin, taken at autopsy. The CDR3 bases are TGTGCCAGCAGTTTATTTCCGAGACAGGGCTATGGCTACACCTTC. Encoded protein: CASSLFPRQGYGYTF.